Detailed here is one TCR beta chain. Only patients with spare fresh-frozen tumor and over two years of follow-up were included. The immunoSEQ assay amplified TCRB CDR3 from up to roughly 2 ug DNA. The PCR used 60 V beta and 13 J beta primers. Profiling relied on immunoSEQ multiplex PCR, and the TCRdb table lists in-frame clones only, not all of them. This sample has fewer than 45,000 clones, with about 80% found just once. The data stem from a study of glioma-infiltrating T cells after dendritic cell vaccination. Looking at the study overall: Dendritic cell vaccination trial patients had either newly diagnosed or recurrent glioblastoma.

V was pared by 3 bases and J by 11 bases, with 5 bases of the junction left unmatched. The CDR3 consists of 12 residues. Looked up from germline, CDR1 is SGDLS and CDR2 is YYNGEE. The TCR comes from a human donor with glioblastoma. The chain has TRBV9 and TRBJ2-7; TRBD1 matches at 10 bases. Sequencing used blood, obtained before dendritic cell vaccination. CDR3 sequence (DNA): TGTGCCAGCAGCGGGGACAGGGGAACGGAGTACTTC. This encodes CASSGDRGTEYF.